Presented here are 11 T cell receptor beta chains from one specimen sequenced in a study of T cell responses to AZD1222 COVID-19 vaccine. Repertoires were generated with immunoSEQ multiplex PCR, while TCRdb's copy carries only in-frame clones and drops some. Of about 130,000 clones detected, 93% appear once; the ten largest clones hold less than 6.5%. The sequencing here drew on peripheral blood, taken on day 0 of AZD1222 vaccination. The receptors here all came from an adult in good health.

The rearrangement joins TRBV5-4 to TRBJ2-7; D may correspond to TRBD1 or TRBD2 (5 bases each). Germline CDR1 and CDR2: SGHNT and YYREEE (reference sequence). CDR3 length: 13 residues. Trimming took 1 base from V and 7 from J, leaving 12 bases between them. The CDR3 sequence: CASSLHEGREQYF. CDR3 sequence (DNA): TGTGCCAGCAGCTTGCACGAGGGGAGAGAGCAGTACTTC.

The V and J genes are TRBV30 and TRBJ2-1; D not resolved. There are 11 residues in the CDR3. Trimming removed 3 bases at V and 7 bases at J, with 7 bases between. Germline V CDR1 and CDR2: GTSNPN, SVGIG (reference sequence). CDR3 nucleotides: TGTGCCTGGAGGTCGGTTAATGAGCAGTTCTTC. Its translation is CAWRSVNEQFF.

CDR3 protein: CASRVSGVPTLHF. The CDR3 coding sequence is TGTGCCAGCAGAGTCTCAGGGGTGCCCACCCTCCACTTT. The chain recombines TRBV6-5 with TRBJ1-6; TRBD1 might be the D (6 bases). The CDR3 runs to 13 residues. The V end was cut by 6 bases, the J end by 14 bases, with 17 bases between. Germline V gives CDR1 MNHEY, CDR2 SVGAGI.

The rearrangement links TRBV7-6 to TRBJ2-1; 9 bases align to TRBD2. Germline CDR1 reads SGHVS; CDR2 reads FNYEAQ. CDR3 length: 19 residues. Unmatched junction bases numbered 10, after V lost 1 base and J lost 0 bases. The CDR3 region has the DNA TGTGCCAGCAGCTTAGACGTGACTAGCGGCCACAGCTCCTACAATGAGCAGTTCTTC. Protein sequence: CASSLDVTSGHSSYNEQFF.

The rearrangement links TRBV24-1 to TRBJ1-3; D not certain. Germline V lookup: CDR1 KGHDR, CDR2 SFDVKD. The germline V and J ends were trimmed by 0 bases and 1 base, with 12 bases remaining between them. The CDR3 is made up of 17 amino acids. The CDR3 loop is CATSDLLPGRSGNTIYF. CDR3 bases: TGTGCCACCAGTGATTTGCTTCCCGGGAGGTCTGGAAACACCATATATTTT.

The chain carries TRBV5-1 and TRBJ2-2; 7 nucleotides line up with TRBD1. From germline, CDR1 is SGHRS and CDR2 YFSETQ. V was pared by 4 bases and J by 1 base, with 13 bases of the junction left unmatched. This CDR3 contains 18 residues. The CDR3 nucleotides read TGCGCCAGCAGCCCGGATCGCTACAGGGGCCTGAACACCGGGGAGCTGTTTTTT. The encoded protein is CASSPDRYRGLNTGELFF.

This chain links TRBV5-1 with TRBJ1-4; D is ambiguous. This CDR3 contains 14 residues. Trimming shortened V by 5 bases and J by 4 bases, and 12 bases separated the two germline ends. Germline values: CDR1 SGHRS, CDR2 YFSETQ. The CDR3 DNA reads TGCGCCAGCAGTCCTGTGACAAATAATGAAAAACTGTTTTTT. It yields the protein CASSPVTNNEKLFF.

The rearrangement links TRBV3-1 (or the pseudogene TRBV3-2) to TRBJ2-1, with 14 bases that match TRBD2. V gave up 4 bases and J gave up 7 bases; unmatched junction bases: 9. The germline CDR1 and CDR2 sequences are LGHDT and YNNKEL (reference sequence). The CDR3 runs to 17 residues. The CDR3: CASSPRLAGGRLNEQFF. The CDR3 bases are TGTGCCAGCAGCCCGAGACTAGCGGGAGGGCGTTTGAATGAGCAGTTCTTC.

V usage is TRBV6-5 and J usage is TRBJ1-2, with no clear D. CDR3 length: 14 residues. Deletions cut 2 bases from V and 3 bases from J, with 10 bases between. Germline CDR1 MNHEY, CDR2 SVGAGI. In nucleotides, the CDR3 is TGTGCCAGCAGTTACCTCAGTGAGCACTATGGCTACACCTTC. It encodes CASSYLSEHYGYTF.

The rearrangement joins TRBV7-9 to TRBJ1-2; D might be TRBD1 (5 bases). Trimming pared 1 base from V and 5 bases from J, leaving 8 bases between. The CDR3 is 13 residues long. Germline lookup yields CDR1 SEHNR and CDR2 FQNEAQ (reference sequence). CDR3 sequence: CASSLEGLYGYTF. The DNA for the CDR3 is TGTGCCAGCAGCTTAGAGGGGCTTTATGGCTACACCTTC.

The chain employs TRBV14 and TRBJ2-7; 12 bases are a match to TRBD2. The V gene's germline CDR1 is SGHDN and CDR2 FVKESK. The CDR3 has 20 residues. Trimming removed 1 base from V and 0 bases from J; junction bases left unmatched: 13. The CDR3: CASSQVVGTSGRFSSYEQYF. CDR3 coding DNA: TGTGCCAGCAGCCAAGTGGTGGGAACTAGCGGGAGGTTCAGCTCCTACGAGCAGTACTTC.